Below, 30 T cell receptor beta chains from the same sample are listed, as sequenced in a study of blood T cell repertoires in COVID-19. Data came from immunoSEQ multiplex PCR; TCRdb stores just in-frame clones and leaves some out. The table lists fewer than 350,000 clones, approximately 91% of them singletons. Sequenced sample: PBMCs or T cells enriched from blood (not recorded which). Receptors originate from a woman between 40 and 55 years old with acute COVID-19.

The chain uses TRBV30 and TRBJ2-5, with D maybe TRBD2 (6 bases). The CDR3 is 13 residues long. V gave up 6 bases and J gave up 5 bases, with 16 bases separating them. Germline V gene sequence: CDR1 GTSNPN, CDR2 SVGIG (reference sequence). Here the CDR3 reads CACSIGSSETQYF. CDR3 DNA: TGTGCCTGTTCGATCGGGAGTAGCGAGACCCAGTACTTC.

The chain couples TRBV4-1 to TRBJ2-6; 7 bases match TRBD2. This CDR3 has 16 amino acids. The ends lost 0 bases at V and 2 bases at J; junction bases unmatched: 1. The germline V gene has CDR1 MGHRA and CDR2 YSYEKL. In DNA, the CDR3 is TGCGCCAGCAGCCAAGAGCGGGGGACTGGGGCCAACGTCCTGACTTTC. The encoded protein is CASSQERGTGANVLTF.

This clone was observed a single time. The chain links TRBV7-6 to TRBJ2-5, with D hard to call. The germline V gene has CDR1 SGHVS and CDR2 FNYEAQ. This CDR3 contains 17 residues. Trimming shortened V by 2 bases and J by 5 bases, and 21 bases separated the two germline ends. The CDR3 sequence: CASSLSKVTAGRETQYF. In DNA, the CDR3 is TGTGCCAGCAGCTTATCTAAGGTGACTGCTGGTAGGGAGACCCAGTACTTC.

This sequence joins TRBV12-3 or TRBV12-4 and TRBJ1-2; D is undetermined. This CDR3 is built from 13 residues. V was clipped by 3 bases and J by 2 bases, with 7 bases between them. CDR3 nucleotide sequence: TGTGCCAGCAGTTTCCGGGGAAACTATGGCTACACCTTC. Amino acid sequence: CASSFRGNYGYTF.

The gene calls are TRBV7-2 and TRBJ2-1, with a weak D call TRBD1 (6 bases). Trimming cost V 5 bases and J 0 bases, with 14 bases left between them. Germline V lookup: CDR1 SGHTA, CDR2 FQGNSA. CDR3 length: 16 amino acids. In DNA, the CDR3 is TGTGCCAGCAGCACCCCGACAGGATTCTCCTACAATGAGCAGTTCTTC. Protein sequence: CASSTPTGFSYNEQFF.

The chain employs TRBV9 and TRBJ2-3; D is undetermined. The germline gives CDR1 SGDLS, CDR2 YYNGEE. This CDR3 is built from 12 residues. V lost 3 bases, J lost 9 bases, and 11 bases lay in between. CDR3 sequence: CASSGLARTQYF. The CDR3 bases are TGTGCCAGCAGCGGGTTAGCTAGGACGCAGTATTTT.

The chain uses TRBV29-1 and TRBJ2-1; the match to TRBD2 covers 8 bases. The CDR3 length is 13 residues. V lost 8 bases to trimming and J lost 0 bases; unmatched junction nucleotides: 3. CDR1 is SQVTM and CDR2 is ANQGSEA in the germline V gene. For the CDR3, the DNA is TGCAGCATTCGGGAGGGCTCCTACAATGAGCAGTTCTTC. Translated: CSIREGSYNEQFF.

The genes are TRBV7-9 and TRBJ2-3; D is undetermined. This CDR3 contains 15 residues. Trimming took off 1 base at V and 1 base at J, with 9 bases between the two ends. Germline V gives CDR1 SEHNR, CDR2 FQNEAQ (reference sequence). In DNA, the CDR3 is TGTGCCAGCAGCTTAGTAGCTACCCGCACAGATACGCAGTATTTT. It translates to CASSLVATRTDTQYF. Combining the CDR3 with reference TRBV7-9 and TRBJ2-3 gives the whole variable domain DTGVSQNPRHKITKRGQNVTFRCDPISEHNRLYWYRQTLGQGPEFLTYFQNEAQLEKSRLLSDRFSAERPKGSFSTLEIQRTEQGDSAMYLCASSLVATRTDTQYFGPGTRLTVL.

V and J are TRBV6-1 and TRBJ1-6; TRBD1 is a possible D gene (6 bases). V was pared by 2 bases and J by 5 bases, with 10 bases between. Germline CDR1 and CDR2: MNHNS and SASEGT. The CDR3 contains 15 residues. As DNA, the CDR3 is TGTGCCAGCAGTGAAACCAGGGGACATAATTCACCCCTCCACTTT. Translation gives CASSETRGHNSPLHF.

Here the CDR3 reads CASKVGQGVGYTF. CDR3 sequence (DNA): TGTGCCAGCAAAGTTGGACAGGGGGTAGGCTACACCTTC. This chain connects TRBV28 to TRBJ1-2, with 10 nucleotides matching TRBD1. V was clipped by 7 bases and J by 8 bases; unmatched bases: 7. The CDR3 contains 13 residues. CDR1 and CDR2 from the germline V gene are MDHEN and SYDVKM.

V and J are TRBV5-1 and TRBJ1-5; 7 bases are a match to TRBD1. J gave up 2 bases and V 4 bases, and 3 bases lay outside the gene matches. The germline V gene has CDR1 SGHRS and CDR2 YFSETQ. This CDR3 contains 14 residues. CDR3 nucleotides: TGCGCCAGCAGCCCTGGGACAGGCAATCAGCCCCAGCATTTT. This translates into CASSPGTGNQPQHF.

As for this clone: This CDR3 is also generated by other DNA sequences in the sample. This rearrangement joins TRBV18 to TRBJ2-5; 7 bases align to TRBD1. CDR1 and CDR2 from the germline V gene are KGHSH and LQKENI. V trimming: 3 bases; J trimming: 3 bases; junction bases outside the gene matches: 4. The CDR3 is 14 residues long. CDR3 in amino acids: CASSPRTGKETQYF. For the CDR3, the DNA is TGTGCCAGCTCACCCCGGACAGGAAAAGAGACCCAGTACTTC.

The V call is TRBV12-3 or TRBV12-4, the J call TRBJ2-5; 7 positions match TRBD1. Germline trimming cut 5 bases from V and 9 bases from J; bases unmatched to any gene: 9. CDR3 length: 13 residues. The CDR3, as DNA: TGTGCCAGCAGTCCCGGGACAGTACAGGCCCAGTACTTC. Amino acid sequence: CASSPGTVQAQYF.

This clone was detected only once. This chain links TRBV12-3 or TRBV12-4 with TRBJ1-2; D is perhaps TRBD1 (6 bases). This CDR3 is 13 amino acids long. Trimming shortened V by 1 base and J by 5 bases, and 8 bases separated the two germline ends. CDR3: CASSLDRDYGYTF. DNA of the CDR3: TGTGCCAGCAGTTTAGACAGGGATTATGGCTACACCTTC.

This clone was recorded once. The chain employs TRBV28 and TRBJ1-4; no clear D gene. Trimming shortened V by 3 bases and J by 0 bases, and 8 bases separated the two germline ends. Germline assignment: CDR1 MDHEN and CDR2 SYDVKM. The CDR3 sequence is 15 residues long. The CDR3 region is CASSFVAATNEKLFF. CDR3 in DNA: TGTGCCAGCAGTTTCGTTGCGGCAACTAATGAAAAACTGTTTTTT.

The chain combines TRBV3-1 (or the pseudogene TRBV3-2) with TRBJ1-1, with D possibly being TRBD1 (6 bases). This CDR3 contains 11 residues. V was trimmed by 10 bases and J by 7 bases, leaving 13 bases between them. Germline loops: CDR1 LGHDT, CDR2 YNNKEL (reference sequence). This CDR3 is CATTGLGEAFF. The DNA of the CDR3 is TGTGCCACAACAGGGTTGGGTGAAGCTTTCTTT.

V gene TRBV12-3 or TRBV12-4 combines with J gene TRBJ1-2; D is unclear. V gave up 2 bases and J gave up 8 bases, with 12 bases separating them. This CDR3 comprises 13 residues. The CDR3: CASSLNPAEGYTF. DNA of the CDR3: TGTGCCAGCAGTTTAAATCCGGCGGAAGGCTACACCTTC.

This chain joins TRBV18 and TRBJ2-1; the match to TRBD1 covers 8 bases. J was trimmed by 7 bases and V by 6 bases; bases with no gene match: 8. Germline loops: CDR1 KGHSH, CDR2 LQKENI. This CDR3 has 14 amino acids. The CDR3 sequence is CASSFGQGKNEQFF. The CDR3 DNA is TGTGCCAGCTCCTTCGGACAGGGCAAGAATGAGCAGTTCTTC.

This clone appeared a single time. The CDR3, as DNA: TGTGCCAGCAGGATCATCCGGCGGGATTATGGCTACACCTTC. This translates into CASRIIRRDYGYTF. The chain employs TRBV6-4 and TRBJ1-2; D is uncertain. This CDR3 region has 14 residues. Trimming took 6 bases from V and 5 from J, leaving 16 bases between them. From germline, CDR1 is MRHNA and CDR2 SNTAGT.

This clone has a handful of counts. This chain connects TRBV28 to TRBJ2-1; 13 nucleotides match TRBD2. Germline CDR1 and CDR2: MDHEN and SYDVKM. V shed 5 bases, J shed 4 bases, and the junction held 5 bases outside the gene matches. The length of the CDR3 is 16 residues. CDR3 loop: CASSPGTSGNYNEQFF. CDR3 nucleotide sequence: TGTGCCAGCAGTCCCGGGACTAGCGGGAATTACAATGAGCAGTTCTTC.

The chain recombines TRBV7-3 with TRBJ2-3, with D perhaps TRBD1 (5 bases). Trimming removed 3 bases at V and 5 bases at J, with 15 bases between. Looked up from germline, CDR1 is SGHTA and CDR2 is FQGTGA. The CDR3 covers 15 residues. CDR3 loop: CASSFGAGRGDTQYF. The CDR3 DNA is TGTGCCAGCAGCTTCGGCGCAGGAAGGGGAGATACGCAGTATTTT.

The chain couples TRBV9 to TRBJ1-2; 8 nucleotides agree with TRBD1. Trimming cost V 2 bases and J 4 bases; bases outside gene matches: 7. In germline, CDR1 is SGDLS, CDR2 YYNGEE. There are 15 residues in the CDR3. The CDR3: CASSVSPTGGYGYTF. The CDR3 DNA reads TGTGCCAGCAGCGTTTCGCCAACAGGGGGCTATGGCTACACCTTC.

The chain employs TRBV24-1 and TRBJ1-5, with D tentatively TRBD1 (5 bases). The CDR3 is 15 amino acids. CDR1 is KGHDR and CDR2 is SFDVKD in the germline V gene. The V end lost 2 bases, the J end lost 10 bases, and 17 bases lay between the germline ends. CDR3 coding DNA: TGTGCCACCAGTGATTCGCGGGGGGGTAAGGATCCCCAGCATTTT. Protein product: CATSDSRGGKDPQHF.

CDR3 sequence (DNA): TGTGCCATCAGAGGGGGCCAGAACACTGAAGCTTTCTTT. It translates to CAIRGGQNTEAFF. The V and J genes are TRBV10-3 and TRBJ1-1; 7 bases map to TRBD1. The CDR3 is 13 residues long. The germline CDR1 and CDR2 sequences are ENHRY and SYGVKD. Germline trimming cut 6 bases from V and 1 base from J; bases unmatched to any gene: 2.

The chain recombines TRBV7-2 with TRBJ1-1; tentatively, D is TRBD1 (6 bases). CDR3 size: 15 residues. Between the trimmed V and J ends, which lost 5 bases and 1 base, there was a span of 14 bases. CDR1 is SGHTA, CDR2 FQGNSA, per germline. CDR3 sequence (DNA): TGTGCCAGCAGCCTGGACCGGACAGAGAACACTGAAGCTTTCTTT. Protein sequence: CASSLDRTENTEAFF.

This chain joins TRBV5-1 and TRBJ2-1; the D gene is possibly TRBD1 (5 bases). Germline-derived CDR1 and CDR2 are SGHRS and YFSETQ. Trimming took off 7 bases at V and 6 bases at J, with 17 bases between the two ends. The CDR3 sequence is 14 residues long. This CDR3 reads CASRQFLVRNEQFF. CDR3 nucleotide sequence: TGCGCCAGCCGACAGTTTTTGGTACGCAATGAGCAGTTCTTC.

The chain combines TRBV6-2 or TRBV6-3 with TRBJ1-5, with D perhaps matching TRBD1 (6 bases). V gave up 5 bases and J gave up 5 bases, with 25 bases separating them. The CDR3 consists of 18 residues. Germline values: CDR1 MNHEY, CDR2 SVGEGT. CDR3 DNA: TGTGCCAGCAGTAAACACCGGGACATCACGATTTCCGATCAGCCCCAGCATTTT. This translates into CASSKHRDITISDQPQHF.

In its sample, this clone was seen a few times. The chain links TRBV28 to TRBJ1-5, with 7 bases fitting TRBD1. Germline V lookup: CDR1 MDHEN, CDR2 SYDVKM. The V and J ends lost 8 bases and 6 bases, in that order; junction bases with no gene match: 28. This CDR3 has 20 amino acids. CDR3 coding DNA: TGTGCCAGCCGCGCCCCTCCCCAACGACAGGGCTCATTGGTGAGTCAGCCCCAGCATTTT. This sequence encodes CASRAPPQRQGSLVSQPQHF.

The chain has TRBV18 and TRBJ2-6, with 11 bases matching TRBD2. The V gene end was trimmed by 2 bases and the J gene end by 1 base; junction bases not matched to a gene: 4. Germline CDR1 and CDR2: KGHSH and LQKENI. This CDR3 is 18 amino acids long. Written as DNA, the CDR3 is TGTGCCAGCTCACCATCTAGCGGGAGGTCGTCTGGGGCCAACGTCCTGACTTTC. This sequence encodes CASSPSSGRSSGANVLTF.

The J gene is TRBJ2-7, the V gene TRBV15; D might be TRBD2 (5 bases). V dropped 0 bases and J dropped 0 bases, with 9 bases sitting between them. Germline CDR1 LNHNV, CDR2 YYDKDF (reference sequence). The CDR3 contains 15 residues. The CDR3 loop is CATSRDQGSSYEQYF. CDR3 nucleotides: TGTGCCACCAGCAGAGATCAAGGGAGCTCCTACGAGCAGTACTTC.